The 30 T cell receptor beta chains below were found in one sample sequenced in a study of T cells in Graves' hyperthyroidism and ophthalmopathy. The source material, RNA transcripts, was used to amplify TCR beta CDR3 regions. In the first-round RT-PCR of the TCR CDR3, the HTBI primer set was used. TCRdb analysed the multiplex PCR reads with MiXCR anew, one entry per CDR3 protein. The sample has approximately 49,000 distinct CDR3 sequences; approximately 58% are singletons. What was sequenced was peripheral blood or thyroid tissue (not recorded which). These receptors were collected from a man between 18 and 35 years old with Graves' hyperthyroidism.

This chain uses TRBV7-8 with TRBJ1-5; 10 bases align to TRBD1. Losses at the gene ends were 5 bases for V and 6 bases for J; bases not matched to a gene: 7. Germline values: CDR1 SGHVS, CDR2 FQNEAQ. The CDR3 sequence is 15 residues long. CDR3 bases: TGTGCCAGCAGCCTAGGACAGGGGGTGGGTCAGCCCCAGCATTTT. Its protein product is CASSLGQGVGQPQHF.

The V call is TRBV15, the J call TRBJ1-1; no clear D gene. This CDR3 comprises 12 residues. Looked up from germline, CDR1 is LNHNV and CDR2 is YYDKDF (reference sequence). V lost 11 bases, J lost 7 bases, and 17 bases lay in between. CDR3 region: CAQGRRSDEAFF. As DNA, the CDR3 is TGTGCCCAAGGGCGAAGGTCGGATGAAGCTTTCTTT.

The chain uses TRBV9 and TRBJ1-2, with 7 bases that match TRBD1. The CDR3 loop spans 15 amino acids. CDR1 SGDLS and CDR2 YYNGEE come from the germline V gene. The V gene end was trimmed by 3 bases and the J gene end by 8 bases; junction bases not matched to a gene: 13. CDR3 in amino acids: CASSAAGTDVEGYTF. In DNA, the CDR3 is TGTGCCAGCAGCGCGGCCGGGACAGACGTTGAGGGCTACACCTTC. Full variable domain (outside the CDR3, taken from reference TRBV9 and TRBJ1-2): DSGVTQTPKHLITATGQRVTLRCSPRSGDLSVYWYQQSLDQGLQFLIQYYNGEERAKGNILERFSAQQFPDLHSELNLSSLELGDSALYFCASSAAGTDVEGYTFGSGTRLTVV.

This clonotype was detected only a few times. The chain has TRBV27 and TRBJ2-2; D remains ambiguous. The CDR3 length is 16 residues. Per germline, CDR1 MNHEY and CDR2 SMNVEV (reference sequence). V lost 4 bases to trimming and J lost 0 bases, with 12 bases between them. The CDR3 spells CASSSRWTANTGELFF. The CDR3 DNA reads as TGTGCCAGCAGTTCCCGCTGGACGGCGAACACCGGGGAGCTGTTTTTT.

The gene calls are TRBV20-1 and TRBJ1-1; 9 positions match TRBD1. In germline, CDR1 is DFQATT, CDR2 SNEGSKA (reference sequence). The CDR3 sequence is 16 residues long. V was clipped by 5 bases and J by 0 bases; unmatched bases: 10. The CDR3 DNA reads TGCAGTGCTCTCCCCGGGACAGGGTTTATGAACACTGAAGCTTTCTTT. Encoded protein: CSALPGTGFMNTEAFF.

In its sample, this clonotype was seen a few times. This rearrangement joins TRBV25-1 to TRBJ1-6; TRBD1 matches 8 bases. The V segment lost 3 bases and the J segment 7 bases; nucleotides outside the gene matches: 8. CDR1 and CDR2 from the germline V gene are MGHDK and SYGVNS. The CDR3 has 16 residues. CDR3 amino acids: CASSDSAGGSNSPLHF. The CDR3 DNA reads TGTGCCAGCAGTGATTCCGCAGGGGGCAGCAATTCACCCCTCCACTTT.

At least ten counts were recorded for this clonotype. This chain joins TRBV5-6 and TRBJ2-6; D is undetermined. The V gene lost 3 bases and the J gene lost 0 bases, with 7 bases spanning the gap. Germline CDR1 SGHDT, CDR2 YYEEEE. CDR3 length equals 15 residues. For the CDR3, the DNA is TGTGCCAGCAGCTCACTTAACTCTGGGGCCAACGTCCTGACTTTC. Translation: CASSSLNSGANVLTF.

The rearrangement uses TRBV20-1 and TRBJ1-1; no reliable D call. Trimming cost V 1 base and J 5 bases, with 5 bases left between them. This CDR3 region has 11 residues. The germline V gene has CDR1 DFQATT and CDR2 SNEGSKA (reference sequence). CDR3 sequence reads: CSARAETEAFF. The CDR3, as DNA: TGCAGTGCTAGAGCCGAGACTGAAGCTTTCTTT.

The chain recombines TRBV5-1 with TRBJ2-7; D unclear. Trimming pared 2 bases from V and 0 bases from J, leaving 9 bases between. Germline values: CDR1 SGHRS, CDR2 YFSETQ. The CDR3 runs 14 residues. The CDR3 DNA is TGCGCCAGCAGCTTTACAGTCCCCTCCTACGAGCAGTACTTC. Amino acids: CASSFTVPSYEQYF.

This clonotype was seen repeatedly, ten times or more. The chain is built from TRBV19 and TRBJ1-2; D might be TRBD1 (5 bases). The germline gives CDR1 LNHDA, CDR2 SQIVND (reference sequence). This CDR3 spans 12 amino acids. With 9 bases removed from V and 8 bases from J, the gap between germline ends came to 16 bases. CDR3 loop: CARHRKAFGYTF. The CDR3 region has the DNA TGTGCCAGGCACAGGAAGGCCTTCGGCTACACCTTC.

This clonotype was recorded many times. V usage is TRBV6-5 and J usage is TRBJ2-7, with D possibly being TRBD1 (7 bases). This CDR3 contains 14 residues. V shed 10 bases and J shed 2 bases, with 18 bases lying between them. Germline assignment: CDR1 MNHEY and CDR2 SVGAGI. The CDR3 protein is CATRSQGRTYEQYF. The CDR3 coding sequence is TGTGCCACCCGGTCACAGGGGAGGACCTACGAGCAGTACTTC.

This chain uses TRBV6-2 or TRBV6-3 with TRBJ2-5, with D possibly being TRBD1 or TRBD2 (5 bases each). Germline V gives CDR1 MNHEY, CDR2 SVGEGT. The ends were cut back, 2 bases at V and 3 bases at J, with 13 bases in the middle. CDR3 length equals 15 residues. This CDR3 reads CASSYPGTYKETQYF. CDR3 DNA sequence: TGTGCCAGCAGTTACCCTGGGACCTACAAAGAGACCCAGTACTTC.

The chain recombines TRBV29-1 with TRBJ1-2; TRBD1 matches 9 bases. J gave up 9 bases and V 6 bases, and 8 bases lay outside the gene matches. This CDR3 region has 12 residues. Germline V lookup: CDR1 SQVTM, CDR2 ANQGSEA. The CDR3 coding sequence is TGCAGCGTGCGGGACAGGGAGTTTCGCTACACCTTC. This encodes CSVRDREFRYTF. The variable domain in full, with the rest retrieved from reference TRBV29-1 and TRBJ1-2, is SAVISQKPSRDICQRGTSLTIQCQVDSQVTMMFWYRQQPGQSLTLIATANQGSEATYESGFVIDKFPISRPNLTFSTLTVSNMSPEDSSIYLCSVRDREFRYTFGSGTRLTVV.

This clonotype showed up many times. The chain recombines TRBV6-1 with TRBJ2-7; the D call may be TRBD1 or TRBD2 (5 bases each). The germline gives CDR1 MNHNS, CDR2 SASEGT. The CDR3 runs 14 residues. V was trimmed by 5 bases and J by 7 bases, leaving 18 bases between them. CDR3 coding DNA: TGTGCCAGCAGTTGGGACCCATGGCCGGGGGAGCAGTACTTC. It codes for CASSWDPWPGEQYF.

The V gene is TRBV15, the J gene TRBJ1-6; 9 bases are a match to TRBD1. The CDR3 sequence is 14 residues long. V was clipped by 8 bases and J by 10 bases; unmatched bases: 9. CDR1 and CDR2 (germline): LNHNV, YYDKDF (reference sequence). The CDR3 DNA is TGTGCCACCGGAACGGACAGGGGCCGGTCACCCCTCCACTTT. Translating it yields CATGTDRGRSPLHF.

The gene calls are TRBV20-1 and TRBJ1-1; the D is unclear. The V and J ends lost 2 bases and 3 bases respectively, with 25 bases between them. Germline V gene lookup returns CDR1 DFQATT and CDR2 SNEGSKA (reference sequence). This CDR3 spans 18 amino acids. Written as DNA, the CDR3 is TGCAGTGCTAGACCCCGAGTTGGACCGCGGGCGGGGTACACTGAAGCTTTCTTT. Protein: CSARPRVGPRAGYTEAFF.

This clonotype came up many times. The chain employs TRBV5-4 and TRBJ2-7; D call uncertain. Germline V gives CDR1 SGHNT, CDR2 YYREEE (reference sequence). The germline V and J ends were trimmed by 9 bases and 4 bases, with 8 bases remaining between them. This CDR3 comprises 10 residues. For the CDR3, the DNA is TGTGCCATGGGAAATTACGAGCAGTACTTC. Residues: CAMGNYEQYF. The whole variable domain, filled in from reference TRBV5-4 and TRBJ2-7, reads ETGVTQSPTHLIKTRGQQVTLRCSSQSGHNTVSWYQQALGQGPQFIFQYYREEENGRGNFPPRFSGLQFPNYSSELNVNALELDDSALYLCAMGNYEQYFGPGTRLTVT.

This clonotype was detected a few times. One base away lies a much larger clone, so this may be a sequencing read error. V is TRBV29-1 and J is TRBJ2-7; 13 bases match TRBD2. After removal of 6 bases from V and 5 bases from J, the junction contained 10 bases not matched to a gene. The germline V gene has CDR1 SQVTM and CDR2 ANQGSEA. This CDR3 spans 15 amino acids. The DNA for the CDR3 is TGCAGCGTGAGGCCCGGGACTAGCGGGACCCACGAGCAGTACTTC. It encodes CSVRPGTSGTHEQYF.

V gene TRBV5-1 combines with J gene TRBJ2-7; TRBD1 matches 7 bases. This CDR3 has 15 residues. Germline-derived CDR1 and CDR2 are SGHRS and YFSETQ. The ends lost 0 bases at V and 3 bases at J; junction bases unmatched: 6. Here the CDR3 reads CASSLGAGGIYEQYF. CDR3 nucleotide sequence: TGCGCCAGCAGCTTGGGAGCAGGGGGAATCTACGAGCAGTACTTC.

Concerning this clonotype itself: Since the CDR3 does not end with the conserved phenylalanine or tryptophan, this likely comes from a read error. The J gene is TRBJ2-5, the V gene TRBV6-6; D uncertain. In germline, CDR1 is MNHNY, CDR2 SVGAGI (reference sequence). V was pared by 11 bases and J by 6 bases, with 13 bases between. The CDR3 totals 11 residues. In DNA form, the CDR3 reads TGTGCCGCAGCCCGGGCCCAGACCCAGTACTCC. Its translation: CAAARAQTQYS.

As regards this clonotype: A much larger clone lies one base from this, so it may be a read error. The rearrangement uses TRBV6-5 and TRBJ2-2; maybe TRBD1 (6 bases). V gave up 6 bases and J gave up 9 bases, with 26 bases separating them. The V gene's germline CDR1 is MNHEY and CDR2 SVGAGI. The CDR3 is 17 amino acids. CDR3 in amino acids: CASSYRGLGARTRELFF. The CDR3 DNA sequence: TGTGCCAGCAGCTACCGGGGTCTGGGGGCGCGAACCAGGGAGCTGTTTTTT.

The genes are TRBV10-3 and TRBJ2-5; 7 bases fit TRBD1. Germline CDR1 and CDR2: ENHRY and SYGVKD. This CDR3 region has 14 residues. Trimming removed 6 bases from V and 1 base from J; junction bases left unmatched: 5. Written as DNA, the CDR3 is TGTGCCATCAGGGATGGGACAGTCCAAGAGACCCAGTACTTC. This codes for CAIRDGTVQETQYF.

This clonotype was seen many times. V usage is TRBV6-2 or TRBV6-3 and J usage is TRBJ1-5, with D unclear. CDR3 length equals 14 residues. The V end was cut by 7 bases, the J end by 3 bases, with 13 bases between. Germline V gene lookup returns CDR1 MNHEY and CDR2 SVGEGT. The CDR3 region has the DNA TGTGCCAGCACCTCGATTAGGGTCAATCAGCCCCAGCATTTT. Its protein product is CASTSIRVNQPQHF.

V usage is TRBV9 and J usage is TRBJ2-7; 7 nucleotides align to TRBD1. Germline-derived CDR1 and CDR2 are SGDLS and YYNGEE. CDR3 length: 15 amino acids. With 4 bases clipped from V and 2 bases from J, the junction kept 9 bases outside the gene matches. The CDR3: CASSLGTVAAYEQYF. CDR3 bases: TGTGCCAGCAGCTTAGGGACAGTAGCCGCCTACGAGCAGTACTTC.

This clonotype was detected only a few times. J is TRBJ2-7 and V is TRBV30; the match to TRBD2 covers 7 bases. The germline gives CDR1 GTSNPN, CDR2 SVGIG (reference sequence). Trimming at V came to 4 bases and at J to 0 bases, leaving 6 bases not matched to a gene. This CDR3 is 14 amino acids long. In DNA, the CDR3 is TGTGCCTGGAACGGGGGGACCACCTCCTACGAGCAGTACTTC. Protein: CAWNGGTTSYEQYF.

The rearrangement links TRBV2 to TRBJ2-2; D gene ambiguous. Trimming removed 6 bases from V and 3 bases from J, with 8 bases in between. This CDR3 comprises 13 residues. Germline V CDR1 and CDR2: SNHLY, FYNNEI. The CDR3 sequence is CASRVWHTGELFF. CDR3 DNA: TGTGCCAGCAGGGTATGGCACACCGGGGAGCTGTTTTTT. Full variable domain (missing parts from reference TRBV2 and TRBJ2-2): EPEVTQTPSHQVTQMGQEVILRCVPISNHLYFYWYRQILGQKVEFLVSFYNNEISEKSEIFDDQFSVERPDGSNFTLKIRSTKLEDSAMYFCASRVWHTGELFFGEGSRLTVL.

This sequence joins TRBV7-2 and TRBJ2-5; D is uncertain. Germline loops: CDR1 SGHTA, CDR2 FQGNSA. This CDR3 has 12 amino acids. V lost 2 bases and J lost 5, with 6 bases in between. CDR3 in DNA: TGTGCCAGCAGCTTATTATTGGAGACCCAGTACTTC. Translating gives CASSLLLETQYF.

About this clonotype itself: The junction differs from germline at one of its ends, possibly a read error. The rearrangement links TRBV7-8 to TRBJ1-5; D unresolved. The CDR3 has 17 amino acids. Germline CDR1 reads SGHVS; CDR2 reads FQNEAQ. The CDR3 DNA sequence: TGTGCCAGCAGCCTAGCACGTTACGGAGTTGGCAATCAGTCCCAGCATTTT. This codes for CASSLARYGVGNQSQHF.

The V call is TRBV7-8, the J call TRBJ1-5, with D maybe TRBD1 (5 bases). V lost 0 bases and J lost 2, with 11 bases in between. CDR1 is SGHVS, CDR2 FQNEAQ, per germline. This CDR3 has 16 amino acids. The CDR3 coding sequence is TGTGCCAGCAGCTTAGCGGGGCGGGGAGGCAATCAGCCCCAGCATTTT. Its protein is CASSLAGRGGNQPQHF. The full variable domain, with the rest looked up from reference TRBV7-8 and TRBJ1-5, is GAGVSQSPRYKVAKRGQDVALRCDPISGHVSLFWYQQALGQGPEFLTYFQNEAQLDKSGLPSDRFFAERPEGSVSTLKIQRTQQEDSAVYLCASSLAGRGGNQPQHFGDGTRLSIL.

This clonotype has a single count. The chain joins TRBV4-3 to TRBJ1-5, with 10 bases fitting TRBD1. This CDR3 is built from 15 residues. Unmatched junction bases numbered 5, after V lost 4 bases and J lost 5 bases. CDR1 and CDR2 (germline): LGHNA, YSLEER. The CDR3 reads CASSRDRGGDQPQHF. The CDR3, as DNA: TGCGCCAGCAGCCGGGACAGGGGAGGCGATCAGCCCCAGCATTTT.